The clone carrying this T cell receptor (beta chain) has more than one count but fewer than ten. What it recognizes is unknown. The junction departs from the called germline gene at one end, perhaps through a read error. This sample was taken from a study of CD8 T cell repertoires and HIV-1 epitope variants. Study background: Each of Twenty-five Gag and Nef epitope peptides stimulated a separate culture.

Germline loops: CDR1 SSHAT, CDR2 FNYEAQ (reference sequence). This CDR3 spans 16 amino acids. Overall study results and limits: Only beta chains were identified, marking proliferation to antigen, not function. Four to six clonotypes recognized Nef KF9, one HW9, none TAALDMSHF.

Here immunoSEQ multiplex PCR was the method, and the copy in TCRdb shows in-frame clones only, minus some. This table holds roughly 6,600 clones, around 65% found once. What was sequenced was cultured CD8+ T cells derived from PBMCs. This TCR was sampled from a male donor with HIV. V and J are TRBV7-7 and TRBJ2-7, with D perhaps being TRBD1 or TRBD2 (5 bases each). In DNA form, the CDR3 reads TGTGCTAGCAGCTTAGGGACCGGGACCCTTGCACACGAGCAGTACTTC. Amino acid sequence: CASSLGTGTLAHEQYF.